The present T cell receptor (beta chain) was sequenced within a study of T cell responses to AZD1222 COVID-19 vaccine. Across the study: Pooled samples include second doses given at about 4 or 12 weeks. Study-level points and caveats: Baseline antibody screening turned up just a handful of seropositive AZD1222 recipients. Repertoire collection took place solely once the T cell response had peaked.

This CDR3 has 14 amino acids. CDR1 is SGHTA and CDR2 is FQGNSA in the germline V gene. Trimming removed 2 bases at V and 10 bases at J, with 12 bases between. Sequencing was performed with immunoSEQ multiplex PCR; in TCRdb, only in-frame clones are kept and a portion is missing. This table holds 140,000 to 150,000 clones, 80% to 90% found once. This clone was counted a single time. Its cognate antigen is unknown. The specimen comprised peripheral blood, sampled on day 0 of AZD1222 vaccination. The TCR sequence derives from an adult in good health. This chain links TRBV7-2 with TRBJ1-6; D remains unclear. The CDR3 nucleotides read TGTGCCAGCAGCTTACTAAGGGAGCAATCACCCCTCCACTTT. Its translation is CASSLLREQSPLHF. The full variable domain, rest sourced from reference TRBV7-2 and TRBJ1-6, is GAGVSQSPSNKVTEKGKDVELRCDPISGHTALYWYRQSLGQGLEFLIYFQGNSAPDKSGLPSDRFSAERTGGSVSTLTIQRTQQEDSAVYLCASSLLREQSPLHFGNGTRLTVT.